This TCR beta chain was recorded in a study of PD-1 blockade in classical Hodgkin lymphoma. Regarding time point: newly diagnosed, previously untreated cHL patient sample. Investigators turned to newly diagnosed, untreated classical Hodgkin lymphoma PBMCs for comparison. Repertoires were generated with immunoSEQ multiplex PCR, while TCRdb's copy carries only in-frame clones and drops some. Among tens of thousands of clones listed, roughly 94% were seen once. There are 13 residues in the CDR3. Trimming cost V 7 bases and J 3 bases; bases outside gene matches: 4. CDR1 is MNHEY, CDR2 SMNVEV, per germline (reference sequence).

The TCR sequence derives from a human donor with classical Hodgkin lymphoma. The chain has TRBV27 and TRBJ1-2, with TRBD1 matching over 8 bases. Sequenced input: peripheral blood mononuclear cells (PBMCs). In DNA form, the CDR3 reads TGTGCCAGCAAGACGACAGGGGACTATGGCTACACCTTC. Its protein product is CASKTTGDYGYTF.